The clone carrying this T cell receptor beta chain was recorded at least ten times. No antigen is known for it. Germline CDR1 and CDR2: SGHRS and YFSETQ. Deletions cut 1 base from V and 2 bases from J, with 10 bases between. The CDR3 has 14 amino acids. This specimen comes from a study of CD8 T cells in ankylosing spondylitis. Regarding the study as a whole: One TCR beta motif, made up of under ten highly homologous variants, appeared characteristic of ankylosing spondylitis blood.

TCRdb recomputed calls from the 5' RACE reads with MiXCR, one row per CDR3 protein. In the table there are around 770,000 distinct CDR3 sequences, approximately 12% of which are singletons. The source is a male donor with ankylosing spondylitis. This chain uses TRBV5-1 with TRBJ2-7; D is unresolved. Material: blood, either unsorted or a sorted T cell fraction (not recorded which). The CDR3 DNA reads TGCGCCAGCAGCTTGTCGCCGGAAGCCTACGAGCAGTACTTC. Protein product: CASSLSPEAYEQYF.